This is a list of T cell receptor beta chains from one sample in a study of PD-1 blockade in mismatch repair-deficient tumors. Using immunoSEQ multiplex PCR, the repertoire was profiled, and TCRdb retains in-frame clones only, with some absent. The sample has approximately 60,000 clones, around 88% seen once. The material sequenced was peripheral blood, taken 52 weeks after starting pembrolizumab. These receptors all come from an adult with mismatch repair-deficient cancer. CDR3s include the opening cysteine and the closing phenylalanine or tryptophan. D genes are given only for firm matches.

16 | . | TRBJ1-5 | TRBV5-1 | CASSLGGHVSNQPQHF
16 | TRBD1 | TRBJ1-2 | TRBV28 | CASSLLRRDRVYGYTF
16 | . | TRBJ1-5 | TRBV27 | CASSLLGPEGNQPQHF
15 | . | TRBJ1-3 | TRBV7-9 | CASSFSVLSGNTIYF
12 | . | TRBJ2-1 | TRBV7-9 | CASSLSDREQFF
12 | . | TRBJ2-1 | TRBV7-6 | CASSLGYNEQFF
19 | . | TRBJ2-5 | TRBV21-1 | CASSKGEIAGTGKIGTQYF
15 | TRBD2 | TRBJ2-1 | TRBV19 | CASTRTSGISDEQFF
16 | . | TRBJ2-5 | TRBV27 | CASSPRGQQTIETQYF
16 | TRBD2 | TRBJ2-7 | TRBV7-2 | CASSTQSGGTNYEQYF